These 4 T cell receptor beta chains were all obtained from the same sample, sequenced in a study of cytomegalovirus exposure and HLA in healthy donors. PCR employed 60 Vbeta and 13 Jbeta primers. The assay was immunoSEQ multiplex PCR, and TCRdb's table has in-frame clones only and misses some. The sample has 150,000 or so clones; the top ten hold around 1.5%. Material: PBMCs. Receptor source: a woman in her forties or fifties in good health and CMV-seronegative.

The genes are TRBV6-5 and TRBJ2-7, with 7 bases identical to TRBD2. V was pared by 6 bases and J by 6 bases, with 11 bases of the junction left unmatched. Germline CDR1 MNHEY, CDR2 SVGAGI. The CDR3 is 14 amino acids. The CDR3 here is CASRLGLSGGEQYF. CDR3 DNA: TGTGCCAGCAGATTGGGACTATCCGGGGGCGAGCAGTACTTC.

The chain links TRBV7-6 to TRBJ1-4; 10 bases agree with TRBD1. V lost 2 bases and J lost 7; bases outside the gene matches: 1. This CDR3 contains 14 residues. CDR1 and CDR2 from the germline V gene are SGHVS and FNYEAQ. In nucleotides, the CDR3 is TGTGCCAGCAGCTTATGGGACAGGGGTGAAAAACTGTTTTTT. This encodes CASSLWDRGEKLFF.

The CDR3 protein is CAWTQGAEGYTF. CDR3 nucleotide sequence: TGTGCCTGGACACAGGGGGCGGAAGGCTACACCTTC. The chain recombines TRBV30 with TRBJ1-2; 9 bases fit TRBD1. The CDR3 covers 12 residues. V dropped 4 bases and J dropped 8; count of bases not matched to a gene: 5. Germline lookup yields CDR1 GTSNPN and CDR2 SVGIG (reference sequence).

The chain links TRBV19 to TRBJ2-3; tentatively, D is TRBD2 (7 bases). Germline lookup yields CDR1 LNHDA and CDR2 SQIVND (reference sequence). The length of the CDR3 is 15 residues. Trimming pared 3 bases from V and 4 bases from J, leaving 14 bases between. The CDR3 DNA is TGTGCCAGTAGTATGTGGGCGGGGGCCCCAGATACGCAGTATTTT. Translated: CASSMWAGAPDTQYF.